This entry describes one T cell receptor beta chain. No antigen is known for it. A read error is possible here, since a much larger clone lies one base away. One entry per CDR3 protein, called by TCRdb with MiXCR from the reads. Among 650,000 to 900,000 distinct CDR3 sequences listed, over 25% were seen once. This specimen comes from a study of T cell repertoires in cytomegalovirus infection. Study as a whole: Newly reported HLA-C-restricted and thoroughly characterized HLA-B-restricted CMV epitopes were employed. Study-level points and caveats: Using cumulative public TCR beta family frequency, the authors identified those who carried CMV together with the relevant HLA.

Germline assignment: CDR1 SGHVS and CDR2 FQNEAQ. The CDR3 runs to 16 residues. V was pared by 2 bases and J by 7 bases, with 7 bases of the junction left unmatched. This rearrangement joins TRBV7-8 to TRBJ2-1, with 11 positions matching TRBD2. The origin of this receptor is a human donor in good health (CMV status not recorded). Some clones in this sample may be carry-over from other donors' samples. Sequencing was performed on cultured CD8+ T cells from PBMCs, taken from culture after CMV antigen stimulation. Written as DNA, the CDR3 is TGTGCCAGCAGCTTAATAGCGGGGGGGCTGAAAAATGAGCAGTTCTTC. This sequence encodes CASSLIAGGLKNEQFF.